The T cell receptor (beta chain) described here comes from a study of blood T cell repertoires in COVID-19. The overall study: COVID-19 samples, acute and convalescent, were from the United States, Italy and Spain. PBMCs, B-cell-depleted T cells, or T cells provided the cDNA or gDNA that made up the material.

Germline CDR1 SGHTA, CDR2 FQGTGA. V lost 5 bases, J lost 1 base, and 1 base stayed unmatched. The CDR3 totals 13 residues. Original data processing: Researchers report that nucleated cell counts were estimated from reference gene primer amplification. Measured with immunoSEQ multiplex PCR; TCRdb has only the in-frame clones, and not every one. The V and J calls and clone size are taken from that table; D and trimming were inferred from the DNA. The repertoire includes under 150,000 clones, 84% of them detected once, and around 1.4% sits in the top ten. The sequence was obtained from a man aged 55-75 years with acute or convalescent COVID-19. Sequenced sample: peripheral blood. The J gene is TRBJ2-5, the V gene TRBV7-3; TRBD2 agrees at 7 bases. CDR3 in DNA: TGTGCCAGCAGCCGACTAGCCCAAGAGACCCAGTACTTC. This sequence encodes CASSRLAQETQYF.